These 15 T cell receptor beta chains were sequenced from one sample in a study of CD8+ T cells in alopecia areata. Extracted from the samples, RNA was reverse transcribed into cDNA to serve as the sequencing template. Measured with immunoSEQ multiplex PCR; TCRdb has only the in-frame clones, and not every one. The table lists roughly 250,000 clones, roughly two thirds of them singletons. This specimen was CD4+ T cells sorted from blood, taken at week 0. These TCRs come from a human donor with alopecia areata.

This clone was found once. CDR3 in DNA: TGTGCCAGCAGTACCAACTCTGGGGCCAACGTCCTGACTTTC. As protein: CASSTNSGANVLTF. V and J are TRBV27 and TRBJ2-6; D unclear. The CDR3 length is 14 residues. Between the trimmed V and J ends, which lost 5 bases and 0 bases, there was a span of 5 bases. In germline, CDR1 is MNHEY, CDR2 SMNVEV (reference sequence).

This clone was recorded only once. This chain links TRBV5-1 with TRBJ1-1, with D possibly matching TRBD1 (6 bases). CDR3 length equals 15 residues. Germline CDR1 is SGHRS and CDR2 is YFSETQ. V was cut by 5 bases and J by 7 bases, with 21 bases left in between. The CDR3 here is CASRPGDWGGGEAFF. DNA for the CDR3: TGCGCCAGCAGACCCGGAGATTGGGGAGGGGGTGAAGCTTTCTTT.

This chain uses TRBV4-1 with TRBJ1-1; TRBD1 agrees at 8 bases. Germline loops: CDR1 MGHRA, CDR2 YSYEKL. Germline trimming cut 3 bases from V and 5 bases from J; bases unmatched to any gene: 8. The CDR3 sequence is 15 residues long. The CDR3 loop reads CASSHLTGARTEAFF. The CDR3 DNA is TGCGCCAGCAGCCATCTGACAGGGGCCCGGACTGAAGCTTTCTTT.

This clone came up a few times. V usage is TRBV9 and J usage is TRBJ2-6; D call uncertain. This CDR3 comprises 15 residues. Germline assignment: CDR1 SGDLS and CDR2 YYNGEE. Trimming removed 3 bases at V and 4 bases at J, with 11 bases between. The CDR3 reads CASSAGSLGANVLTF. The CDR3 coding sequence is TGTGCCAGCAGCGCAGGATCCTTGGGGGCCAACGTCCTGACTTTC.

This chain joins TRBV29-1 and TRBJ1-5; TRBD1 matches 10 bases. Germline V lookup: CDR1 SQVTM, CDR2 ANQGSEA. J gave up 6 bases and V 0 bases, and 5 bases lay outside the gene matches. This CDR3 has 15 residues. Written as DNA, the CDR3 is TGCAGCGTTGAAGATGGAGGGACAGGGGTTCAGCCCCAGCATTTT. This codes for CSVEDGGTGVQPQHF.

The gene calls are TRBV10-3 and TRBJ2-1, with a weak D call TRBD2 (5 bases). Germline lookup yields CDR1 ENHRY and CDR2 SYGVKD. This CDR3 region has 13 residues. V shed 3 bases and J shed 5 bases, with 8 bases lying between them. The CDR3 sequence is CAISDIGDNEQFF. The CDR3 bases are TGTGCCATCAGTGATATCGGGGACAATGAGCAGTTCTTC.

The chain combines TRBV10-3 with TRBJ2-3, with TRBD2 as a possible D gene (5 bases). V lost 7 bases to trimming and J lost 1 base, with 12 bases between them. CDR1 and CDR2 from the germline V gene are ENHRY and SYGVKD. The CDR3 sequence is 14 residues long. CDR3 sequence: CAITSSGRTDTQYF. The CDR3, as DNA: TGTGCCATCACCTCGAGCGGACGCACAGATACGCAGTATTTT.

In regard to this clone: Other DNA sequences in this specimen translate into the identical CDR3. This chain joins TRBV5-6 and TRBJ2-3; D remains unclear. Germline assignment: CDR1 SGHDT and CDR2 YYEEEE. This CDR3 has 11 amino acids. The V end lost 5 bases, the J end lost 5 bases, and 6 bases lay between the germline ends. CDR3: CASSLEDTQYF. The CDR3 DNA reads TGTGCCAGCAGTCTGGAAGATACGCAGTATTTT.

This clone was seen a few times. This chain connects TRBV2 to TRBJ2-5, with TRBD2 identical over 9 bases. The CDR3 is 14 residues long. Germline V gene lookup returns CDR1 SNHLY and CDR2 FYNNEI. V lost 6 bases, J lost 2 bases, and 4 bases stayed unmatched. The CDR3 loop is CASRAGGIQETQYF. CDR3 in DNA: TGTGCCAGCAGAGCGGGGGGAATACAAGAGACCCAGTACTTC. The whole variable domain, remainder taken from reference TRBV2 and TRBJ2-5, is EPEVTQTPSHQVTQMGQEVILRCVPISNHLYFYWYRQILGQKVEFLVSFYNNEISEKSEIFDDQFSVERPDGSNFTLKIRSTKLEDSAMYFCASRAGGIQETQYFGPGTRLLVL.

Only one count was recorded for this clone. The chain links TRBV18 to TRBJ2-5, with D possibly being TRBD1 (6 bases). V lost 0 bases to trimming and J lost 9 bases, with 11 bases between them. This CDR3 is 13 amino acids long. The germline V gene encodes CDR1 KGHSH and CDR2 LQKENI. For the CDR3, the DNA is TGTGCCAGCTCACCACCGGGGGCCTCGTCCCAGTACTTC. Its translation is CASSPPGASSQYF.

The rearrangement links TRBV30 to TRBJ2-1, with D tentatively TRBD1 or TRBD2 (5 bases each). CDR1 and CDR2 (germline): GTSNPN, SVGIG (reference sequence). The CDR3 contains 12 residues. V was clipped by 3 bases and J by 9 bases, with 12 bases between them. The CDR3 loop is CAWRGVFGEQFF. CDR3 sequence (DNA): TGTGCCTGGAGGGGGGTCTTCGGTGAGCAGTTCTTC.

The chain has TRBV25-1 and TRBJ2-7; TRBD1 matches at 7 bases. V was pared by 8 bases and J by 1 base, with 5 bases of the junction left unmatched. This CDR3 has 13 amino acids. Germline lookup yields CDR1 MGHDK and CDR2 SYGVNS. The CDR3 DNA sequence: TGTGCCAGCTGCGGACAGGATTCCTACGAGCAGTACTTC. It yields the protein CASCGQDSYEQYF.

V gene TRBV10-3 combines with J gene TRBJ2-3; the D call may be TRBD1 or TRBD2 (5 bases each). The V gene's germline CDR1 is ENHRY and CDR2 SYGVKD. The germline V and J ends were trimmed by 6 bases and 1 base, with 14 bases remaining between them. This CDR3 is built from 15 residues. CDR3 sequence: CAISPTAEGTDTQYF. For the CDR3, the DNA is TGTGCCATCAGCCCGACAGCGGAGGGCACAGATACGCAGTATTTT.

The V and J genes are TRBV30 and TRBJ1-2, with 8 bases fitting TRBD1. Germline CDR1 is GTSNPN and CDR2 is SVGIG (reference sequence). The CDR3 totals 14 residues. V dropped 4 bases and J dropped 5; count of bases not matched to a gene: 9. The CDR3 DNA follows: TGTGCCTGGAAGGGTAGTACAGGGGGTTATGGCTACACCTTC. Amino acids: CAWKGSTGGYGYTF. The whole variable domain, remainder taken from reference TRBV30 and TRBJ1-2, is SQTIHQWPATLVQPVGSPLSLECTVEGTSNPNLYWYRQAAGRGLQLLFYSVGIGQISSEVPQNLSASRPQDRQFILSSKKLLLSDSGFYLCAWKGSTGGYGYTFGSGTRLTVV.

As to this clone: Different DNA sequences within this sample yield the same CDR3. The chain has TRBV30 and TRBJ1-5; 8 nucleotides line up with TRBD1. The V and J ends lost 5 bases and 6 bases, in that order; junction bases with no gene match: 3. Germline CDR1 is GTSNPN and CDR2 is SVGIG (reference sequence). This CDR3 region has 12 residues. CDR3 region: CAWDRGSQPQHF. Written as DNA, the CDR3 is TGTGCCTGGGACAGGGGATCTCAGCCCCAGCATTTT.